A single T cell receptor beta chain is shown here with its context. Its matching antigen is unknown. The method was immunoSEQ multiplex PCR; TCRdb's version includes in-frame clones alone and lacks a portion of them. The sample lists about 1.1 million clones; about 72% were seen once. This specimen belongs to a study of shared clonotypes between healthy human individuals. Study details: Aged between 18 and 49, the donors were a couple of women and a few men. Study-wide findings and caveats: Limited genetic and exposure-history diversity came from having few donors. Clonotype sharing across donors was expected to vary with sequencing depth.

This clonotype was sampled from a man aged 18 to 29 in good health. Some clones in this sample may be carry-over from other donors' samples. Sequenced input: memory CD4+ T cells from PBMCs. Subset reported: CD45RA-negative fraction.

CDR3 bases: TGTGCCAGCGGAGCTAGGGAGACCCAGTACTTC. Its protein product is CASGARETQYF. This sequence joins TRBV28 and TRBJ2-5; D not certain. This CDR3 comprises 11 residues. The V gene's germline CDR1 is MDHEN and CDR2 SYDVKM. V was trimmed by 8 bases and J by 5 bases, leaving 9 bases between them.